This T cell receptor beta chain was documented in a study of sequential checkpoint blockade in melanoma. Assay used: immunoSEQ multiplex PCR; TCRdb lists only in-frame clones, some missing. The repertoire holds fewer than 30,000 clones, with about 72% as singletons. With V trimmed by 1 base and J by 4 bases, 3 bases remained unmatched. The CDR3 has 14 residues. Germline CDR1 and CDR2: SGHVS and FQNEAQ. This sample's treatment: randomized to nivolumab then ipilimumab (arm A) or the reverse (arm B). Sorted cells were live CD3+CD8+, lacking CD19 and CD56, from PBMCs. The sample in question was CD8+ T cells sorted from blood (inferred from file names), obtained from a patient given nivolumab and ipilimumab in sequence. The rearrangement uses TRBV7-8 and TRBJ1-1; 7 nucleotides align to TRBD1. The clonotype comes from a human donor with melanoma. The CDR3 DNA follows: TGTGCCAGCAGCTTAGGGACAGGAGCCACTGAAGCTTTCTTT. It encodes CASSLGTGATEAFF.